The rows below give T cell receptor beta chains drawn from one sample of a study of blood T cell repertoires in COVID-19. Some clones are missing from TCRdb's copy, which holds only in-frame ones; the method was immunoSEQ multiplex PCR. The table shows around 100,000 clones, with roughly nine tenths occurring only once. Sequencing was done on a sample of peripheral blood. These receptor sequences come from a man aged 45-65 years with acute or convalescent COVID-19. Both conserved end residues are part of each CDR3. D genes are given only for firm matches. The listing skips clone size in some rows; elsewhere it reads once, few, many or a size class.

J gene	D gene	clone size	V gene	CDR3 DNA	CDR3 protein
TRBJ1-2	NA	NA	TRBV19	TGTGCCAGTAGCGGGTGGGGCGCCGACTATGGCTACACCTTC	CASSGWGADYGYTF
TRBJ1-2	NA	NA	TRBV4-3	TGCGCCAGCAGCCGAACAGATAACTATGGCTACACCTTC	CASSRTDNYGYTF
TRBJ2-5	TRBD2	NA	TRBV7-3	TGTGCCAGCAGCTCAGGGACTAGCGGGGGAGAGACCCAGTACTTC	CASSSGTSGGETQYF
TRBJ2-4	TRBD2	NA	TRBV4-1	TGCGCCAGCAGCCCAGCGGCGAGTAGCGGGGGGTCTGGCATTCAGTACTTC	CASSPAASSGGSGIQYF
TRBJ2-5	TRBD2	NA	TRBV11-3	TGTGCCAGCAGCTTTCGGGGGGGCACCCAGTACTTC	CASSFRGGTQYF
TRBJ2-7	NA	NA	TRBV10-1	TGCGCCAGCAGTGATGTGAGGGGGAAAGTCTCCGAGCAGTACTTC	CASSDVRGKVSEQYF
TRBJ1-5	NA	NA	TRBV19	TGTGCCAGTAGTTCAACTTTCAATCAGCCCCAGCATTTT	CASSSTFNQPQHF
TRBJ2-2	TRBD1	NA	TRBV9	TGTGCCAGCAGCACCGGGACAGGATGGGTCGGGGAGCTGTTTTTT	CASSTGTGWVGELFF
TRBJ2-2	TRBD2	NA	TRBV7-9	TGTGCCAGTCGGGGGGAAACGAACACCGGGGAGCTGTTTTTT	CASRGETNTGELFF
TRBJ2-5	NA	once	TRBV9	TGTGCCAGCAGCGTAGGTCCCAGCCAAGAGACCCAGTACTTC	CASSVGPSQETQYF
TRBJ2-7	TRBD2	NA	TRBV27	TGTGCCAGCAGTCGGGGGGGGTCCTACGAGCAGTACTTC	CASSRGGSYEQYF
TRBJ1-2	NA	NA	TRBV6-5	TGTGCCAGCAGTTACGCAGAAGCTAACTATGGCTACACCTTC	CASSYAEANYGYTF
TRBJ1-5	NA	NA	TRBV18	TGTGCCAGCTCACCACTAGATAATCAGCCCCAGCATTTT	CASSPLDNQPQHF
TRBJ2-1	NA	NA	TRBV14	TGTGCCAGCAGCCAAGCTCTGGAGCAGTTCTTC	CASSQALEQFF
TRBJ1-1	TRBD1	NA	TRBV25-1	TGTGCCAGCAGCAAAGCCGGGACAGGGGGCGCTTGGGCTTTCTTT	CASSKAGTGGAWAFF
TRBJ2-1	NA	many	TRBV3-1/TRBV3-2	TGTGCCAGCAGCCTCCCCTCAGGGACTGGTCGCAAAAATGAGCAGTTCTTC	CASSLPSGTGRKNEQFF
TRBJ2-7	TRBD1	NA	TRBV6-5	TGTGCCAGCAGTTTAGGACAGGTCTCCTACGAGCAGTACTTC	CASSLGQVSYEQYF